The 2 T cell receptor beta chains below come from one sample, sequenced in a study of cytomegalovirus exposure and HLA in healthy donors. PCR used 60 Vbeta primers and 13 Jbeta primers. TCRdb's copy holds only in-frame clones and misses some; the assay was immunoSEQ multiplex PCR. The table records about 170,000 clones, 55% to 65% of them present only once. Material for sequencing was PBMCs. The receptor set was obtained from a man aged 35 to 55 in good health and CMV-seronegative.

V gene TRBV18 combines with J gene TRBJ2-3; 16 bases are shared with TRBD2. The CDR3 has 17 residues. CDR1 KGHSH and CDR2 LQKENI come from the germline V gene. V dropped 6 bases and J dropped 2; count of bases not matched to a gene: 5. The CDR3 here is CASSPGTSGGATDTQYF. The CDR3 DNA reads as TGTGCCAGCTCCCCCGGGACTAGCGGGGGGGCCACAGATACGCAGTATTTT.

The chain is built from TRBV5-6 and TRBJ2-7; 11 nucleotides align to TRBD2. The CDR3 extends over 15 amino acids. CDR1 SGHDT and CDR2 YYEEEE come from the germline V gene. V gave up 2 bases and J gave up 7 bases; unmatched junction bases: 8. The chain's CDR3 is CASSFFGSGRGEQYF. The CDR3 DNA sequence: TGTGCCAGCAGCTTTTTCGGTAGCGGGAGGGGGGAGCAGTACTTC.